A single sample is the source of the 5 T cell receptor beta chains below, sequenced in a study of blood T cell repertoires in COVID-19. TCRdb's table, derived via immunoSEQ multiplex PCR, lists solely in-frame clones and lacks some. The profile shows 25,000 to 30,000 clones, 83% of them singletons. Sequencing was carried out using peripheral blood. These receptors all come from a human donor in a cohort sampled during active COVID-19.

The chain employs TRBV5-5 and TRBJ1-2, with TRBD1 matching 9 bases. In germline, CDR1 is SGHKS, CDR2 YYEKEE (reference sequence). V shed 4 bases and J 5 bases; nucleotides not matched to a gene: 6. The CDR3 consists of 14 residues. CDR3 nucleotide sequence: TGTGCCAGCAGCGGCGGGACAGGGAGGTATGGCTACACCTTC. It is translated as CASSGGTGRYGYTF.

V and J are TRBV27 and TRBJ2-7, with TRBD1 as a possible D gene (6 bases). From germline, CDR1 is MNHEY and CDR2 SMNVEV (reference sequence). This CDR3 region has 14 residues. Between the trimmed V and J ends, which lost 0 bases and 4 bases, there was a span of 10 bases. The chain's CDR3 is CASSLSPQGYEQYF. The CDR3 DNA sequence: TGTGCCAGCAGTTTATCCCCGCAGGGGTACGAGCAGTACTTC.

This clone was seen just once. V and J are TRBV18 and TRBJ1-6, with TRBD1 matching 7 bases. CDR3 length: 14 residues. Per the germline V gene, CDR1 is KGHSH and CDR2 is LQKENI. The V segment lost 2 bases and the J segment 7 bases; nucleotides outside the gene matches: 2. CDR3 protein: CASSPTGENSPLHF. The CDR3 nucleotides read TGTGCCAGCTCACCAACAGGGGAGAATTCACCCCTCCACTTT.

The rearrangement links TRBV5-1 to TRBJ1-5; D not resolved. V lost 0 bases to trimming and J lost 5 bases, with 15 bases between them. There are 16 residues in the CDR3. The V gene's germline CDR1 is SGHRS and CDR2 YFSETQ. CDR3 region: CASSLDSYNQDQPQHF. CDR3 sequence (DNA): TGCGCCAGCAGCTTGGACAGTTACAATCAGGATCAGCCCCAGCATTTT.

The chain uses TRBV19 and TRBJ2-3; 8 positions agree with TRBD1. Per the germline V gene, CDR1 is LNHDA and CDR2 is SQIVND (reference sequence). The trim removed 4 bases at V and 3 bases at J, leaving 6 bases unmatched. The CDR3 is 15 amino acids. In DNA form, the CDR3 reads TGTGCCAGTAGTAGACAGGGGCTTAGTACAGATACGCAGTATTTT. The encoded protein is CASSRQGLSTDTQYF.